The 21 T cell receptor beta chains listed next were all sequenced from one sample in a study of blood T cell repertoires in COVID-19. The method was immunoSEQ multiplex PCR; TCRdb's version includes in-frame clones alone and lacks a portion of them. The sample lists fewer than 400,000 clones, 85% occurring once. The sequenced sample consisted of peripheral blood. These receptors all come from a woman younger than 30 with acute or convalescent COVID-19.

Details on this clone: In the same sample, other DNA sequences code for this CDR3. J is TRBJ1-3 and V is TRBV9, with TRBD1 as a possible D gene (6 bases). V shed 0 bases and J shed 4 bases, with 11 bases lying between them. Per germline, CDR1 SGDLS and CDR2 YYNGEE. The CDR3 has 15 amino acids. CDR3 DNA sequence: TGTGCCAGCAGCGTAGGCCAGGGGCTCGGAAACACCATATATTTT. It yields the protein CASSVGQGLGNTIYF.

This clone appeared a single time. The J gene is TRBJ2-1, the V gene TRBV24-1; TRBD1 matches at 8 bases. With 5 bases clipped from V and 7 bases from J, the junction kept 12 bases outside the gene matches. Germline V gene sequence: CDR1 KGHDR, CDR2 SFDVKD. This CDR3 comprises 16 residues. The CDR3 DNA reads as TGTGCCACCAGTGGGATTATAGGCGGGACAGGTAATGAGCAGTTCTTC. This encodes CATSGIIGGTGNEQFF.

The count of this clone is one. The chain couples TRBV5-1 to TRBJ1-2; D is unclear. Germline-derived CDR1 and CDR2 are SGHRS and YFSETQ. The length of the CDR3 is 12 residues. Trimming cost V 0 bases and J 8 bases, with 8 bases left between them. The chain's CDR3 is CASSLGGHGYTF. CDR3 DNA: TGCGCCAGCAGCTTGGGAGGTCACGGCTACACCTTC. Full variable domain (outside the CDR3, taken from reference TRBV5-1 and TRBJ1-2): KAGVTQTPRYLIKTRGQQVTLSCSPISGHRSVSWYQQTPGQGLQFLFEYFSETQRNKGNFPGRFSGRQFSNSRSEMNVSTLELGDSALYLCASSLGGHGYTFGSGTRLTVV.

This chain uses TRBV25-1 with TRBJ1-1; D remains unclear. From germline, CDR1 is MGHDK and CDR2 SYGVNS. V was cut by 2 bases and J by 2 bases, with 9 bases left in between. This CDR3 spans 14 amino acids. The CDR3 protein is CASSEGRINTEAFF. The CDR3 DNA is TGTGCCAGCAGTGAAGGGCGAATTAACACTGAAGCTTTCTTT.

The chain has TRBV19 and TRBJ1-2, with TRBD1 identical over 7 bases. CDR1 and CDR2 (germline): LNHDA, SQIVND (reference sequence). There are 15 residues in the CDR3. J was trimmed by 1 base and V by 5 bases; bases with no gene match: 7. CDR3 protein: CASSPTGSLNYGYTF. The CDR3, as DNA: TGTGCCAGTAGTCCGACAGGGTCACTTAACTATGGCTACACCTTC.

The chain links TRBV7-9 to TRBJ1-2; 7 nucleotides align to TRBD1. From germline, CDR1 is SEHNR and CDR2 FQNEAQ (reference sequence). CDR3 length equals 14 residues. Unmatched junction bases numbered 7, after V lost 5 bases and J lost 4 bases. The CDR3 protein is CASSRTGPGYGYTF. In nucleotides, the CDR3 is TGTGCCAGCAGCAGGACAGGCCCCGGCTATGGCTACACCTTC.

V gene TRBV7-2 combines with J gene TRBJ1-5; D not certain. In germline, CDR1 is SGHTA, CDR2 FQGNSA. The CDR3 is 13 amino acids. Trimming took 3 bases from V and 5 from J, leaving 8 bases between them. The chain's CDR3 is CASSLSRDQPQHF. CDR3 sequence (DNA): TGTGCCAGCAGCTTGTCCCGAGATCAGCCCCAGCATTTT.

The chain is built from TRBV28 and TRBJ1-6, with 9 nucleotides matching TRBD1. The CDR3 totals 17 residues. Per the germline V gene, CDR1 is MDHEN and CDR2 is SYDVKM. The trim removed 3 bases at V and 0 bases at J, leaving 3 bases unmatched. The CDR3 region is CASSFLTGGSYNSPLHF. CDR3 in DNA: TGTGCCAGCAGTTTTCTGACAGGGGGCTCCTATAATTCACCCCTCCACTTT.

This rearrangement joins TRBV10-3 to TRBJ1-2; 7 nucleotides match TRBD1. The CDR3 loop spans 15 amino acids. The J segment lost 6 bases and the V segment lost 2 bases, leaving 9 bases of the junction unmatched. CDR1 is ENHRY, CDR2 SYGVKD, per germline. The chain's CDR3 is CAISERFQGVDGYTF. CDR3 DNA sequence: TGTGCCATCAGTGAGAGGTTTCAGGGGGTGGATGGCTACACCTTC.

In its sample, this clone was seen once. The V and J genes are TRBV5-1 and TRBJ2-7, with 11 bases identical to TRBD2. V lost 4 bases and J lost 3; bases outside the gene matches: 6. The CDR3 contains 15 residues. Germline V gene data show CDR1 as SGHRS and CDR2 as YFSETQ. In DNA, the CDR3 is TGCGCCAGCAGCAATGGAGGGACTAGCGGCTACGAGCAGTACTTC. It specifies CASSNGGTSGYEQYF.

The CDR3 sequence is CASSPGGAPEAFF. The CDR3 DNA reads as TGTGCCAGCAGTCCGGGAGGGGCCCCTGAAGCTTTCTTT. J is TRBJ1-1 and V is TRBV28, with a possible D match to TRBD1 (5 bases). The CDR3 contains 13 residues. The germline V and J ends were trimmed by 5 bases and 6 bases, with 13 bases remaining between them. The germline V gene encodes CDR1 MDHEN and CDR2 SYDVKM.

The chain carries TRBV19 and TRBJ1-1; TRBD1 matches at 8 bases. Trimming cost V 5 bases and J 5 bases; bases outside gene matches: 7. CDR1 and CDR2 (germline): LNHDA, SQIVND (reference sequence). CDR3 length: 14 amino acids. CDR3 bases: TGTGCCAGTAGTTTCAGGGGGCTATCGACTGAAGCTTTCTTT. Its translation is CASSFRGLSTEAFF.

V gene TRBV6-5 combines with J gene TRBJ1-4; a possible D gene is TRBD1 (6 bases). CDR1 is MNHEY, CDR2 SVGAGI, per germline. This CDR3 has 13 amino acids. V was trimmed by 10 bases and J by 8 bases, leaving 17 bases between them. The CDR3 region has the DNA TGTGCCACCGGGGGGCAGGGTTGGGAAAAACTGTTTTTT. Translating gives CATGGQGWEKLFF.

This clone was detected only once. The chain is built from TRBV4-2 and TRBJ2-1, with 12 bases that match TRBD2. The CDR3 length is 16 residues. V trimming: 2 bases; J trimming: 7 bases; junction bases outside the gene matches: 6. CDR1 and CDR2 from the germline V gene are LGHNA and YNFKEQ. The CDR3 DNA sequence: TGTGCCAGCAGCCAACCTAGCGGGGGGGCCCGTAATGAGCAGTTCTTC. Translating it yields CASSQPSGGARNEQFF.

The chain's CDR3 is CASRRDSPYNEQFF. The CDR3 bases are TGTGCCAGCCGAAGGGACTCCCCCTACAATGAGCAGTTCTTC. V usage is TRBV2 and J usage is TRBJ2-1, with D perhaps matching TRBD2 (6 bases). The CDR3 sequence is 14 residues long. The germline gives CDR1 SNHLY, CDR2 FYNNEI. V was shortened by 8 bases and J by 2 bases, with 13 bases between the two germline ends.

The CDR3 is CASSYYRVPLNTEAFF. The CDR3 region has the DNA TGTGCCAGCAGTTATTACAGGGTCCCTCTGAACACTGAAGCTTTCTTT. V usage is TRBV2 and J usage is TRBJ1-1; maybe TRBD1 (6 bases). This CDR3 comprises 16 residues. CDR1 and CDR2 (germline): SNHLY, FYNNEI. Trimming took off 5 bases at V and 0 bases at J, with 16 bases between the two ends. Filled out from reference TRBV2 and TRBJ1-1, the complete variable domain reads EPEVTQTPSHQVTQMGQEVILRCVPISNHLYFYWYRQILGQKVEFLVSFYNNEISEKSEIFDDQFSVERPDGSNFTLKIRSTKLEDSAMYFCASSYYRVPLNTEAFFGQGTRLTVV.

This rearrangement joins TRBV3-1 (or the pseudogene TRBV3-2) to TRBJ1-1; D perhaps matches TRBD1 (5 bases). The CDR3 consists of 11 residues. The germline V gene has CDR1 LGHDT and CDR2 YNNKEL (reference sequence). Trimming cost V 1 base and J 11 bases, with 8 bases left between them. The CDR3 reads CASSQAEGAFF. The CDR3 nucleotides are TGTGCCAGCAGCCAAGCGGAGGGGGCTTTCTTT.

The chain recombines TRBV7-9 with TRBJ2-1, with a possible D match to TRBD1 (6 bases). CDR1 SEHNR and CDR2 FQNEAQ come from the germline V gene (reference sequence). V dropped 4 bases and J dropped 0 bases, with 16 bases sitting between them. The CDR3 runs to 17 residues. CDR3 in DNA: TGTGCCAGCAGCTCTGTAGGGGGTGGGAGCTCCTACAATGAGCAGTTCTTC. Protein sequence: CASSSVGGGSSYNEQFF.

This sequence joins TRBV27 and TRBJ2-7; D possibly corresponds to TRBD2 (6 bases). V was pared by 3 bases and J by 0 bases, with 9 bases between. The CDR3 has 14 residues. Germline CDR1 MNHEY, CDR2 SMNVEV (reference sequence). CDR3 nucleotide sequence: TGTGCCAGCAGTTTGGTAGCGGCCTCCTACGAGCAGTACTTC. Translated, it gives CASSLVAASYEQYF.

The V and J genes are TRBV29-1 and TRBJ2-1; no firm D call. Germline V gene lookup returns CDR1 SQVTM and CDR2 ANQGSEA. The CDR3 loop spans 14 amino acids. Trimming removed 3 bases from V and 6 bases from J, with 15 bases in between. CDR3 sequence (DNA): TGCAGCGTTGAGGTCGTAAGGAGTGGCAATGAGCAGTTCTTC. It specifies CSVEVVRSGNEQFF.

To note about this clone: The sample carries other DNA sequences with the same CDR3. The rearrangement joins TRBV6-5 to TRBJ2-7; tentative D call: TRBD2 (7 bases). Germline CDR1 MNHEY, CDR2 SVGAGI. The CDR3 has 11 amino acids. Between the trimmed V and J ends, which lost 2 bases and 10 bases, there was a span of 9 bases. CDR3 residues: CASSYGGAQYF. DNA for the CDR3: TGTGCCAGCAGTTACGGGGGGGCTCAGTACTTC.